This record concerns one T cell receptor beta chain sequence. This entry comes from a study of blood T cell repertoires in COVID-19. V shed 7 bases and J 5 bases; nucleotides not matched to a gene: 20. This CDR3 contains 18 residues. Germline V gene lookup returns CDR1 SQVTM and CDR2 ANQGSEA. Across 24 US areas, participants ranged in age from roughly 18 to 95 years. Which cohort a participant joined came from the clinical history participants gave. All recovered Cohort 3 donors got two negative PCRs, got clearance, or saw symptom resolution. Clones were read by immunoSEQ multiplex PCR, and TCRdb kept only the in-frame ones, dropping some. This sample has around 130,000 clones, with roughly four fifths found just once.

The receptor was derived from a man under 40 who had recovered from COVID-19. Sequenced material: PBMCs or T cells enriched from blood (not recorded which). The gene calls are TRBV29-1 and TRBJ2-1; TRBD2 agrees at 10 bases. This chain's CDR3 is CSATGTSDGDFSDNEQFF. CDR3 in DNA: TGCAGCGCCACCGGGACTAGCGATGGAGATTTTTCGGACAATGAGCAGTTCTTC.